This T cell receptor beta chain was profiled in a study of cytomegalovirus exposure and HLA in healthy donors. Turning to the study itself: Later analysis reported that the approximately 120 validation repertoires shared the platform of the approximately 670 first-cohort repertoires.

Overall study findings and caveats: Among TCR beta chains, those listed as cytomegalovirus-associated numbered 164. TCR clusters originating in the first cohort tended to co-occur in the roughly 120 validation repertoires, according to a later analysis. Most sequenced TCRs were rare (though some public TCRs occurred in many donors).

About this clone: Its antigen is undetermined.

Sequenced by immunoSEQ multiplex PCR; TCRdb stores in-frame clones only, minus some. The data contain 35,000 to 50,000 clones, roughly 93% of them singletons. The sequenced sample was PBMCs. The sequence derives from a woman under 30 in good health and CMV-seronegative.

This CDR3 reads CASSVGRTDTQYF. DNA for the CDR3: TGTGCCAGCAGCGTAGGCAGGACAGATACGCAGTATTTT. The chain carries TRBV9 and TRBJ2-3; the D is unclear. Per germline, CDR1 SGDLS and CDR2 YYNGEE. V was clipped by 0 bases and J by 3 bases, with 5 bases between them. CDR3 size: 13 residues.